These T cell receptor beta chains were read from a single sample in a study of regulatory T cells in long-lasting Graves disease. MiXCR, applied by TCRdb to the multiplex PCR reads, yields one record per CDR3 protein. The table includes 400,000 to 500,000 distinct CDR3 sequences, 13% to 15% detected once. These records were also assigned to another study, of T cells in Graves' hyperthyroidism and ophthalmopathy.

The sequencing used peripheral blood mononuclear cells (PBMCs), collected at new diagnosis, from a patient treated with antithyroid drugs. The receptors shown here come from a woman between 45 and 65 years old with Graves disease. Each CDR3 is given with its conserved first and last residue. Each record gives: J gene, CDR3 length, V gene, D gene, clone size, CDR3 DNA, CDR3 protein. The D gene is left open where the match is weak. Not every row has a clone size; where given, it reads once, few, many or a size class.

>TRBJ1-1|15|TRBV5-5|.|few
TGTGCCAGCAACTTGGTGGGAAGTAAGAACACTGAAGCTTTCTTT
CASNLVGSKNTEAFF
>TRBJ1-5|14|TRBV6-1|.|many
TGTGCCAGCAGGAACAGTGTTTTCAATCAGCCCCAGCATTTT
CASRNSVFNQPQHF
>TRBJ2-7|17|TRBV29-1|TRBD2|.
TGCAGCGTCGCCGGGACTAGCGGGAGTCAGGGCTCCTACGAGCAGTACTTC
CSVAGTSGSQGSYEQYF
>TRBJ2-2|15|TRBV19|TRBD1|.
TGTGCCATCTCCCGGGGACAGGGGTTGAACGGGGAGCTGTTTTTT
CAISRGQGLNGELFF
>TRBJ2-5|14|TRBV10-3|TRBD2|.
TGTGCCATCAGTGGGGCTAGCGGGCAAGAGACCCAGTACTTC
CAISGASGQETQYF
>TRBJ2-3|13|TRBV20-1|.|few
TGCAGTGGGGGGATAGCGGGCACAGATACGCAGTATTTT
CSGGIAGTDTQYF
>TRBJ2-7|18|TRBV4-1|.|many
TGCGCCAGCAGCCAAGGGCCCCCCTGGACGGGAAGCTCCTACGAGCAGTACTTC
CASSQGPPWTGSSYEQYF
>TRBJ2-1|15|TRBV7-3|TRBD2|many
TGTGCCAGCAGCCCCGCGCTAGCGGGATACAATGAGCAGTTCTTC
CASSPALAGYNEQFF
>TRBJ1-5|15|TRBV3-1|.|few
TGTGCCAGCAGCCCTGGGGACGGAAGCAATCAGCCCCAGCATTTT
CASSPGDGSNQPQHF
>TRBJ2-7|17|TRBV20-1|.|few
TGCAGTGCTAGAGATCTCCTCCGTAGACGGAATTCCTACGAGCAGTACTTC
CSARDLLRRRNSYEQYF
>TRBJ2-1|16|TRBV6-4|TRBD2|.
TGTGCCAGCCCGACTGGGCTAGCGGGAGGGCTGGGTGAGCAGTTCTTC
CASPTGLAGGLGEQFF
>TRBJ2-1|14|TRBV3-1|TRBD1|many
TGTGCCAGCAGCCAAGAAACGAGACAGGGGTCTCAGTTCTTC
CASSQETRQGSQFF
>TRBJ1-2|14|TRBV11-2|.|many
TGTGCCAGCACCCCGTACAGTGGGGGGTATGGCTACACCTTC
CASTPYSGGYGYTF
>TRBJ2-7|16|TRBV7-8|TRBD2|many
TGTGCCAGCAGCTTAACCCCGGGACTACAACGCCTCGAGCAGTACTTC
CASSLTPGLQRLEQYF
>TRBJ2-1|18|TRBV7-9|TRBD2|many
TGTGCCAGCAGCTTTTTGGGGCTAGCGGGATCCTCCTACAATGAGCAGTTCTTC
CASSFLGLAGSSYNEQFF
>TRBJ2-1|19|TRBV6-2/TRBV6-3|.|.
TGTGCCAGCAGTTACTCGAAAAGCGGAGGACTCGGAGATTACAATGAGCAGTTCTTC
CASSYSKSGGLGDYNEQFF
>TRBJ2-7|15|TRBV27|TRBD1|many
TGTGCCAGCAGTTTAAAAGGGGGCCTCACCTACGAGCAGTACTTC
CASSLKGGLTYEQYF
>TRBJ2-7|15|TRBV5-1|.|once
TGCGCCAGCACCTTGAGTTCAGGGAAGGGCTACGAGCAGTACTTC
CASTLSSGKGYEQYF
>TRBJ2-1|15|TRBV29-1|.|few
TGCAGCGTTGATGGGTGGGGGGCGTCCTACAATGAGCAGTTCTTC
CSVDGWGASYNEQFF
>TRBJ2-3|15|TRBV30|TRBD2|few
TGTGCCTGGGCGGGACTAGCGGAGGGCACAGATACGCAGTATTTT
CAWAGLAEGTDTQYF
>TRBJ2-7|17|TRBV3-1|TRBD1|many
TGTGCCAGCAGCCCTCCTAGAAGGACAGGGGGTTTCTACGAGCAGTACTTC
CASSPPRRTGGFYEQYF
>TRBJ1-2|12|TRBV30|.|.
TGTGCCTGGAGTGTTCTGAACTATGGCTACACCTTC
CAWSVLNYGYTF
>TRBJ2-7|14|TRBV6-1|.|many
TGTGCCAGCAGCCCAGCGGTTGTAAAGATTGAGCAGTACTTC
CASSPAVVKIEQYF
>TRBJ1-5|14|TRBV5-5|TRBD1|many
TGTGCCAGCAGCTCGACAGGGATTTACCAGCCCCAGCATTTT
CASSSTGIYQPQHF
>TRBJ1-1|15|TRBV4-2|.|many
TGTGCCAGCAGCCAAGCCGGTGTGGGCCGGACTGAAGCTTTCTTT
CASSQAGVGRTEAFF
>TRBJ2-7|11|TRBV29-1|.|many
TGCAGCGTTAGGGTGACCTACGAGCAGTACTTC
CSVRVTYEQYF
>TRBJ2-2|16|TRBV5-1|TRBD2|few
TGCGCCAGCAGCCCACTACTTACTAGCGTCGCCGGGGAGCTGTTTTTT
CASSPLLTSVAGELFF
>TRBJ2-1|17|TRBV2|TRBD2|many
TGTGCCAGCAGCCTACTCCTTCCCGGACTAGGAGGAAATGAGCAGTTCTTC
CASSLLLPGLGGNEQFF
>TRBJ1-5|16|TRBV5-6|.|few
TGTGCCAGCAGCCGAAGGGAGGGAGGGGGATTTCAGCCCCAGCATTTT
CASSRREGGGFQPQHF
>TRBJ2-2|17|TRBV20-1|.|many
TGCAGTGCTAGAGATCTATTAGTTAGCGGTCGCACCGGGGAGCTGTTTTTT
CSARDLLVSGRTGELFF
>TRBJ2-3|15|TRBV15|.|many
TGTGCCACCAGCAGAGACAGGGGTGTAGTAGATACGCAGTATTTT
CATSRDRGVVDTQYF